The 28 T cell receptor beta chains below were found in one sample sequenced in a study of cytomegalovirus exposure and HLA in healthy donors. Primers: 60 Vbeta forward and 13 Jbeta reverse. This table comes from immunoSEQ multiplex PCR, and its TCRdb copy is limited to in-frame clones, with some not included. The repertoire consists of some 66,000 clones, with just under 80% occurring once and the leading ten covering around 8.9%. Sequences were obtained from PBMCs. The receptors originated from a man aged 40-49 years in good health and CMV-seronegative.

The rearrangement joins TRBV11-3 to TRBJ2-3; 9 nucleotides align to TRBD2. The CDR3 has 16 amino acids. V lost 1 base, J lost 1 base, and 3 bases stayed unmatched. Looked up from germline, CDR1 is SGHNT and CDR2 is YENEEA. As DNA, the CDR3 is TGTGCCAGCAGCTTAGGGCTAGCGGGGCGCACAGATACGCAGTATTTT. It codes for CASSLGLAGRTDTQYF.

The chain joins TRBV11-2 to TRBJ2-1, with 11 bases identical to TRBD2. This CDR3 is built from 16 residues. Germline CDR1 SGHAT, CDR2 FQNNGV. The trim removed 5 bases at V and 4 bases at J, leaving 7 bases unmatched. Here the CDR3 reads CASSLSRTSGYNEQFF. In DNA, the CDR3 is TGTGCCAGCAGCCTCTCCCGGACTAGCGGGTACAATGAGCAGTTCTTC.

This clone was counted once. The V and J genes are TRBV5-1 and TRBJ2-1; possibly TRBD1 for D (6 bases). V lost 4 bases and J 9 bases, leaving 20 bases between the germline ends. This CDR3 has 15 amino acids. Germline V gene lookup returns CDR1 SGHRS and CDR2 YFSETQ. CDR3 residues: CASSPQGQKFSEQFF. CDR3 nucleotides: TGCGCCAGCAGCCCTCAGGGGCAGAAGTTCAGTGAGCAGTTCTTC.

The chain employs TRBV11-2 and TRBJ2-2, with D possibly TRBD2 on 5 matching bases. Per the germline V gene, CDR1 is SGHAT and CDR2 is FQNNGV. CDR3 size: 16 residues. V was pared by 2 bases and J by 3 bases, with 13 bases between. This CDR3 is CASSLRRQIDTGELFF. CDR3 nucleotide sequence: TGTGCCAGCAGCTTAAGGAGGCAGATTGACACCGGGGAGCTGTTTTTT.

This clone was counted only a few times. The V call is TRBV5-1, the J call TRBJ1-4; TRBD1 might be the D (5 bases). Germline CDR1 is SGHRS and CDR2 is YFSETQ. The CDR3 extends over 14 amino acids. The V gene lost 0 bases and the J gene lost 8 bases, with 11 bases spanning the gap. In nucleotides, the CDR3 is TGCGCCAGCAGCTTGGAAGGGGTAGGCGAAAAACTGTTTTTT. It translates to CASSLEGVGEKLFF.

V gene TRBV15 combines with J gene TRBJ2-5; 15 nucleotides agree with TRBD2. Germline CDR1 LNHNV, CDR2 YYDKDF (reference sequence). The CDR3 spans 17 residues. V was pared by 3 bases and J by 4 bases, with 6 bases of the junction left unmatched. Written as DNA, the CDR3 is TGTGCCACCAGCAGTGGACTAGCGGGGGGGCCGTTAGAGACCCAGTACTTC. Amino acids: CATSSGLAGGPLETQYF.

The rearrangement links TRBV5-1 to TRBJ1-1; a possible D gene is TRBD1 (5 bases). V lost 6 bases, J lost 0 bases, and 15 bases lay in between. The CDR3 sequence is 15 residues long. CDR1 is SGHRS and CDR2 is YFSETQ in the germline V gene. The CDR3 here is CASTLGADMNTEAFF. The CDR3 DNA sequence: TGCGCCAGCACCCTTGGGGCAGACATGAACACTGAAGCTTTCTTT.

The chain combines TRBV7-6 with TRBJ2-7; 7 nucleotides align to TRBD2. Germline CDR1 SGHVS, CDR2 FNYEAQ. V dropped 5 bases and J dropped 0; count of bases not matched to a gene: 10. The CDR3 is 16 amino acids. The CDR3 reads CASSPPSSGGSYEQYF. The CDR3 region has the DNA TGTGCCAGCAGCCCCCCCTCGTCGGGAGGCTCCTACGAGCAGTACTTC.

This chain links TRBV7-2 with TRBJ2-5; 8 positions match TRBD2. Germline lookup yields CDR1 SGHTA and CDR2 FQGNSA. J lost 5 bases, V lost 1 base, and 9 bases had no gene match. The CDR3 runs 16 residues. CDR3 sequence (DNA): TGTGCCAGCAGCTTAGGGGCTAGCGGGTTTGGGGAGACCCAGTACTTC. It specifies CASSLGASGFGETQYF.

This chain links TRBV7-9 with TRBJ1-1; 8 bases line up with TRBD1. V lost 5 bases and J lost 5; bases outside the gene matches: 10. Per germline, CDR1 SEHNR and CDR2 FQNEAQ (reference sequence). This CDR3 is built from 15 residues. CDR3 nucleotides: TGTGCCAGCAGCCTACGGACAGGGCAGAAAACTGAAGCTTTCTTT. It translates to CASSLRTGQKTEAFF. Full variable domain (rest looked up from reference TRBV7-9 and TRBJ1-1): DTGVSQNPRHKITKRGQNVTFRCDPISEHNRLYWYRQTLGQGPEFLTYFQNEAQLEKSRLLSDRFSAERPKGSFSTLEIQRTEQGDSAMYLCASSLRTGQKTEAFFGQGTRLTVV.

The V gene is TRBV27, the J gene TRBJ2-1; perhaps TRBD1 as D (6 bases). CDR1 and CDR2 (germline): MNHEY, SMNVEV (reference sequence). The V gene lost 7 bases and the J gene lost 4 bases, with 17 bases spanning the gap. The CDR3 length is 15 residues. The CDR3 DNA reads as TGTGCCAGCACTCCCCTTGGGGGCCCGTACAATGAGCAGTTCTTC. Protein product: CASTPLGGPYNEQFF.

The rearrangement joins TRBV4-1 to TRBJ2-6; D possibly corresponds to TRBD1 (6 bases). The CDR3 is 17 amino acids. V was shortened by 1 base and J by 0 bases, with 10 bases between the two germline ends. Germline-derived CDR1 and CDR2 are MGHRA and YSYEKL. The CDR3 sequence: CASSQGPTGSGANVLTF. CDR3 in DNA: TGCGCCAGCAGCCAAGGACCGACAGGCTCTGGGGCCAACGTCCTGACTTTC.

The V call is TRBV6-1, the J call TRBJ2-5; 7 positions match TRBD1. CDR1 is MNHNS and CDR2 is SASEGT in the germline V gene. Germline trimming cut 2 bases from V and 6 bases from J; bases unmatched to any gene: 18. The CDR3 consists of 18 residues. The chain's CDR3 is CASSESVLQGMFTQTQYF. CDR3 in DNA: TGTGCCAGCAGTGAATCGGTTCTACAGGGGATGTTTACCCAGACCCAGTACTTC.

On this clone: Its ends do not fully match the called genes, so a read error is possible. This chain connects TRBV11-2 to TRBJ1-1; perhaps TRBD1 as D (5 bases). Germline CDR1 reads SGHAT; CDR2 reads FQNNGV. The CDR3 extends over 16 amino acids. The CDR3 region has the DNA TGTGCCGGCAGCTTAAGTTGGGGGGAAAAAAACACTGAAGCTTTCTTT. Its translation is CAGSLSWGEKNTEAFF.

The rearrangement links TRBV19 to TRBJ1-2; TRBD1 is a possible D gene (6 bases). Germline CDR1 LNHDA, CDR2 SQIVND (reference sequence). The CDR3 has 11 residues. Between the trimmed V and J ends, which lost 9 bases and 6 bases, there was a span of 11 bases. DNA for the CDR3: TGTGCCAGCCGGACAGCTGATGGCTACACCTTC. This sequence encodes CASRTADGYTF.

The gene calls are TRBV6-5 and TRBJ2-3; no clear D. CDR1 and CDR2 from the germline V gene are MNHEY and SVGAGI. This CDR3 has 13 amino acids. Trimming stripped 2 bases from V and 9 bases from J, with 12 bases between. This CDR3 is CASSYGPIPTQYF. CDR3 nucleotides: TGTGCCAGCAGTTACGGGCCGATCCCCACGCAGTATTTT.

This clone was detected only a few times. The J gene is TRBJ1-5, the V gene TRBV7-9; 8 nucleotides align to TRBD1. Trimming at V came to 1 base and at J to 2 bases, leaving 4 bases not matched to a gene. CDR1 SEHNR and CDR2 FQNEAQ come from the germline V gene (reference sequence). CDR3 length: 16 residues. CDR3 sequence: CASSLVPTGGNQPQHF. The CDR3 nucleotides read TGTGCCAGCAGCTTAGTCCCGACAGGGGGCAATCAGCCCCAGCATTTT.

This clone was counted a few times. The V gene is TRBV6-5, the J gene TRBJ1-1; a weak D match, TRBD1 (5 bases). V lost 0 bases to trimming and J lost 4 bases, with 9 bases between them. This CDR3 spans 14 amino acids. Germline V gene lookup returns CDR1 MNHEY and CDR2 SVGAGI. The CDR3 region is CASSYSGGGTEAFF. In nucleotides, the CDR3 is TGTGCCAGCAGTTACTCCGGGGGGGGCACTGAAGCTTTCTTT.

The chain links TRBV6-5 to TRBJ2-7; 10 bases align to TRBD1. From germline, CDR1 is MNHEY and CDR2 SVGAGI. V lost 4 bases to trimming and J lost 5 bases; unmatched junction nucleotides: 8. The CDR3 loop spans 15 amino acids. CDR3: CASSSAGTGDHEQYF. In DNA form, the CDR3 reads TGTGCCAGCAGTTCGGCCGGGACAGGGGACCACGAGCAGTACTTC.

The genes are TRBV5-4 and TRBJ2-3; 9 bases match TRBD2. Germline V CDR1 and CDR2: SGHNT, YYREEE (reference sequence). This CDR3 comprises 16 residues. Unmatched junction bases numbered 9, after V lost 3 bases and J lost 4 bases. The CDR3 DNA reads TGTGCCAGCAGCTCTCCGGGACTAGCATCAGCAGATACGCAGTATTTT. This encodes CASSSPGLASADTQYF.

This clone was picked up one time. The chain is built from TRBV10-1 and TRBJ2-5, with 12 nucleotides matching TRBD2. Germline assignment: CDR1 WNHNN and CDR2 SYGVQD (reference sequence). V was clipped by 10 bases and J by 7 bases; unmatched bases: 13. CDR3 size: 15 residues. CDR3 residues: CATVLAGGPSVTQYF. DNA of the CDR3: TGCGCCACCGTACTAGCGGGGGGTCCCAGCGTGACCCAGTACTTC.

The chain uses TRBV7-9 and TRBJ2-1; D possibly corresponds to TRBD2 (6 bases). In germline, CDR1 is SEHNR, CDR2 FQNEAQ (reference sequence). The CDR3 spans 13 residues. V was shortened by 1 base and J by 7 bases, with 8 bases between the two germline ends. CDR3 region: CASSLVGGNEQFF. DNA for the CDR3: TGTGCCAGCAGCTTAGTCGGGGGAAATGAGCAGTTCTTC.

V usage is TRBV7-9 and J usage is TRBJ2-2; perhaps TRBD1 as D (6 bases). Trimming cost V 3 bases and J 6 bases, with 11 bases left between them. In germline, CDR1 is SEHNR, CDR2 FQNEAQ (reference sequence). The CDR3 totals 14 residues. CDR3 sequence reads: CASSLQGTAGELFF. The CDR3 region has the DNA TGTGCCAGCAGCTTGCAGGGGACCGCCGGGGAGCTGTTTTTT.

The rearrangement links TRBV5-6 to TRBJ2-7, with 8 bases fitting TRBD2. J lost 4 bases, V lost 4 bases, and 10 bases had no gene match. There are 15 residues in the CDR3. Germline lookup yields CDR1 SGHDT and CDR2 YYEEEE. CDR3 in amino acids: CASSLLAGGKYEQYF. Written as DNA, the CDR3 is TGTGCCAGCAGCCTATTGGCGGGAGGCAAGTACGAGCAGTACTTC.

The chain uses TRBV5-1 and TRBJ2-5, with 7 bases that match TRBD1. Trimming removed 0 bases from V and 1 base from J; junction bases left unmatched: 3. The CDR3 is 15 residues long. The germline CDR1 and CDR2 sequences are SGHRS and YFSETQ. The CDR3 here is CASSLGGQSQETQYF. As DNA, the CDR3 is TGCGCCAGCAGCTTGGGGGGACAGTCCCAAGAGACCCAGTACTTC.

CDR3 in amino acids: CASSQAQRAGANVLTF. The DNA of the CDR3 is TGTGCCAGCAGCCAGGCCCAGAGAGCTGGGGCCAACGTCCTGACTTTC. This chain connects TRBV5-4 to TRBJ2-6; D is unclear. CDR1 and CDR2 (germline): SGHNT, YYREEE (reference sequence). The CDR3 loop spans 16 amino acids. Trimming left V 4 bases short and J 2 bases short, with 13 bases between.

The chain has TRBV27 and TRBJ2-5; 13 bases are a match to TRBD2. J gave up 5 bases and V 0 bases, and 3 bases lay outside the gene matches. The CDR3 sequence is 16 residues long. Germline V gives CDR1 MNHEY, CDR2 SMNVEV (reference sequence). The CDR3 sequence is CASSLSGTSGIETQYF. CDR3 sequence (DNA): TGTGCCAGCAGTTTATCCGGGACTAGCGGGATTGAGACCCAGTACTTC.

The rearrangement uses TRBV19 and TRBJ1-2, with 8 positions matching TRBD1. V trimming: 5 bases; J trimming: 7 bases; junction bases outside the gene matches: 12. This CDR3 comprises 15 residues. Germline lookup yields CDR1 LNHDA and CDR2 SQIVND (reference sequence). In nucleotides, the CDR3 is TGTGCCAGTAGTCCGGGGACAGGCGGGTCGGGTGGCTACACCTTC. This sequence encodes CASSPGTGGSGGYTF.